This is a list of T cell receptor beta chains from one sample in a study of cytomegalovirus exposure and HLA in healthy donors. Clones were sequenced by immunoSEQ multiplex PCR, and TCRdb holds only the in-frame ones, with some missing. The sample includes under 400,000 clones, approximately 91% seen only once; the top ten take roughly 0.96%. The specimen was PBMCs. The receptors were gathered from a man aged 30-40 years in good health and CMV-seronegative. CDR3s leave out the opening cysteine and the closing phenylalanine or tryptophan. A D gene is named only where the DNA matches it firmly. Size values are once, few and many counts, or a class for expanded clones, and some rows have none.

>TRBJ1-6|TRBV19|TRBD1|-
ASCETGGFNSPLH
>TRBJ2-3|TRBV6-1|TRBD1|-
ASSAGQGAQVPDTQY
>TRBJ2-1|TRBV11-2|TRBD2|-
ASSLGGGTSTEQF
>TRBJ1-5|TRBV7-2|TRBD1|-
ASSVLGQPNQPQH
>TRBJ1-5|TRBV6-1|-|few
ASSAGLTPNQPQH
>TRBJ2-5|TRBV5-4|TRBD1|-
ASSLDLAGGQETQY
>TRBJ2-3|TRBV6-6|TRBD2|-
ASSYSSGGGTDTQY
>TRBJ1-1|TRBV6-5|-|-
ASSWGRNMNTEAF
>TRBJ2-1|TRBV27|TRBD1|-
ASSLRGPYNEQF
>TRBJ1-2|TRBV7-9|-|-
ASSSPIATYGYT
>TRBJ1-3|TRBV18|TRBD1|-
ASSPGTVRNTIY
>TRBJ2-3|TRBV25-1|TRBD2|-
ASSHGLAGDADTQY
>TRBJ2-3|TRBV2|TRBD2|-
ASSGLLVRGGRSDTQY
>TRBJ2-7|TRBV25-1|-|-
ASSVGLPSSYEQY
>TRBJ2-6|TRBV5-5|TRBD1|-
ASSFTTGGTIQANVLT
>TRBJ1-5|TRBV7-8|TRBD1|-
ASSPRTGGGIGNQPQH
>TRBJ2-3|TRBV6-1|TRBD2|-
ASSDVAGGRDTQY
>TRBJ2-5|TRBV5-1|TRBD1|-
ASSPGQVGETQY
>TRBJ1-2|TRBV14|-|few
ASSPSTGRGYGYT
>TRBJ2-7|TRBV7-9|TRBD1|-
ASSSQTGSYEQY
>TRBJ1-1|TRBV6-6|-|-
ASSFDSMNTEAF
>TRBJ2-7|TRBV10-2|TRBD1|-
ASRYTGDLSEQY